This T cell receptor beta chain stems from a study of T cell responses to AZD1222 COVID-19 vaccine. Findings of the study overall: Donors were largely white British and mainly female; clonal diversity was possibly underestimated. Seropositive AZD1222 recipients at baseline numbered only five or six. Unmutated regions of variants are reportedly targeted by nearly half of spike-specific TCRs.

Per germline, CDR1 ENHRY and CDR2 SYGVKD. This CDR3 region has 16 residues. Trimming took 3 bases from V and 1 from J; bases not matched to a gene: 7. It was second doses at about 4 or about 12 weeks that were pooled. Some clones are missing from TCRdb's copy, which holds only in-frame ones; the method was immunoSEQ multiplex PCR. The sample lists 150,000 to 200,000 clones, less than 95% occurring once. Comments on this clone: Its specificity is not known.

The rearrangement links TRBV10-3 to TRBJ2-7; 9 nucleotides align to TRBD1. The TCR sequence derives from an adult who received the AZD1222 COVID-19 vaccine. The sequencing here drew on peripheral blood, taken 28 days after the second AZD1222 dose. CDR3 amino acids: CAISEQGAERSYEQYF. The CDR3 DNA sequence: TGTGCCATCAGTGAACAGGGGGCTGAAAGATCCTACGAGCAGTACTTC.